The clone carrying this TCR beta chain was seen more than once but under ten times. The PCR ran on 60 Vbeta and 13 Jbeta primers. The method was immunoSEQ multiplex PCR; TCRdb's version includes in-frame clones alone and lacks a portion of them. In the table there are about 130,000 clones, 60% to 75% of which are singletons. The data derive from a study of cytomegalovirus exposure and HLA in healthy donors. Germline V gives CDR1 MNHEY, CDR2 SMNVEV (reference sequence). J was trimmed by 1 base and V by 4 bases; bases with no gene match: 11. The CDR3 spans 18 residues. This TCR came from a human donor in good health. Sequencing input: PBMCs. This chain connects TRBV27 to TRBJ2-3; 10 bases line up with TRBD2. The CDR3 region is CASSSTGGLATGTDTQYF. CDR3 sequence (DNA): TGTGCCAGCAGTTCCACGGGGGGACTAGCGACAGGCACAGATACGCAGTATTTT.